Listed below are T cell receptor beta chains from one sample, sequenced in a study of T and B cells in COVID-19 patients. MiXCR, applied by TCRdb to the multiplex PCR reads, yields one record per CDR3 protein. The sample has over 2,000 distinct CDR3 sequences; approximately 26% are singletons. Sequencing was done on a sample of blood. The receptors shown here come from a human donor with active COVID-19. The CDR3 runs from the conserved cysteine through the conserved F or W. A D gene is named only where the DNA matches it firmly. The listing skips clone size in some rows; elsewhere it reads once, few, many or a size class.

TRBJ2-1	-	TRBV19	large	TGTGCCAGTAGTATTGAGCTAGCTGACAATCTGTTCTTC	CASSIELADNLFF
TRBJ2-7	-	TRBV20-1	few	TGCAGTGCTAGAGATGTGAGGGGGGAGGCCTACGAGCAGTACTTC	CSARDVRGEAYEQYF
TRBJ1-1	TRBD1	TRBV18	-	TGTGCCAGCTCACGAACGGACAGGGACACTGAAGCTTTCTTT	CASSRTDRDTEAFF
TRBJ2-7	TRBD2	TRBV20-1	-	TGCAGTGCGCGGACTAGCGGGGGGACCTATGGTCTCTACGAGCAGTACTTC	CSARTSGGTYGLYEQYF
TRBJ2-3	TRBD1	TRBV30	medium-sized	TGTGCCTGGAGTGTACAGGGGAAGGTTGATACGCAGTATTTT	CAWSVQGKVDTQYF
TRBJ2-1	TRBD2	TRBV6-1	medium-sized	TGTGCCAGCAGTCCGACTAGCGGGGGTTACAATGAGCAGTTCTTC	CASSPTSGGYNEQFF
TRBJ2-2	TRBD1	TRBV7-2	medium-sized	TGTGCCAGCAGCTCAGGACAGGCGAACACCGGGGAGCTGTTTTTT	CASSSGQANTGELFF
TRBJ2-7	-	TRBV19	medium-sized	TGTGCCAGTAGTATGAGAGGGTCGGACGAGCAGTACTTC	CASSMRGSDEQYF
TRBJ2-7	-	TRBV18	-	TGTGCCAGCTCACCGACAGGAGGTAGGGCTAAATACGAGCAGTACTTC	CASSPTGGRAKYEQYF
TRBJ1-1	-	TRBV5-4	medium-sized	TGTGCCAGCAGCTTGTATATGGGGGACACTGAAGCTTTCTTT	CASSLYMGDTEAFF
TRBJ2-7	-	TRBV6-2/TRBV6-3	medium-sized	TGTGCCAGCAGTTACTCGAGGGACTACGAGCAGTACTTC	CASSYSRDYEQYF
TRBJ1-3	-	TRBV6-5	medium-sized	TGTGCCAGCAGTTACAGTACGTCTGGAAACACCATATATTTT	CASSYSTSGNTIYF
TRBJ2-2	TRBD2	TRBV7-9	-	TGTGCCAGCAGGACTAGCGGGGTGAACACCGGGGAGCTGTTTTTT	CASRTSGVNTGELFF
TRBJ2-7	TRBD1	TRBV12-3/TRBV12-4	few	TGTGCCAGCAGTTTCGGGACAGGGATCTACGAGCAGTACTTC	CASSFGTGIYEQYF
TRBJ1-3	-	TRBV12-3/TRBV12-4	medium-sized	TGTGCCAGCATTCGTCGCGGGGTCTCTGGAAACACCATATATTTT	CASIRRGVSGNTIYF
TRBJ1-6	-	TRBV13	medium-sized	TGTGCCAGCAGCTTTGGGGTCAGGGGAAATTCACCCCTCCACTTT	CASSFGVRGNSPLHF
TRBJ1-3	-	TRBV5-6	few	TGTGCCAGCAGCTTGAGCGGGGCTGGAAACACCATATATTTT	CASSLSGAGNTIYF
TRBJ2-1	TRBD2	TRBV7-9	few	TGTGCCAGCAGCGATGTAGCGGGGGCAAACAATGAGCAGTTCTTC	CASSDVAGANNEQFF